This is a list of T cell receptor beta chains from one sample in a study of shared clonotypes between healthy human individuals. TCRdb's table, derived via immunoSEQ multiplex PCR, lists solely in-frame clones and lacks some. The table has a few hundred thousand clones, just under 97% seen once; the top ten hold roughly 0.1%. The sample was naive CD8+ T cells sorted from blood. The receptors were sampled from a woman aged 30 to 39 in good health. The CDR3 runs from the conserved cysteine through the conserved F or W. A D gene is named only where the DNA matches it firmly. Size tells how often a clone was seen (once, few, many) or the class of an expanded clone, and some rows leave it out.

DNA: TGTGCCAGCAGCCGCCCAGCGACCGGGGAGCTGTTTTTT
CDR3: CASSRPATGELFF
size: -
D: -
J: TRBJ2-2
V: TRBV27

DNA: TGTGCCAGCAACTTAAGGAGGCCCCTTAGGGTGGGCTGCAATCAGCCCCAGCATTTT
CDR3: CASNLRRPLRVGCNQPQHF
size: -
D: -
J: TRBJ1-5
V: TRBV27

DNA: TGTGCCAGTAGTATAAGACAGGACTCCTACGAGCAGTACTTC
CDR3: CASSIRQDSYEQYF
size: -
D: -
J: TRBJ2-7
V: TRBV19

DNA: TGTGCCAGCCACCAGGGGGCTGGGGCCAACGTCCTGACTTTC
CDR3: CASHQGAGANVLTF
size: -
D: TRBD1
J: TRBJ2-6
V: TRBV6-5

DNA: TGTGCCAGCAGTTTTGCGCGGAGGGGGGTCGAGCAGTACTTC
CDR3: CASSFARRGVEQYF
size: -
D: -
J: TRBJ2-7
V: TRBV28

DNA: TGTGCCAGCAGTTTATCGAACACCTACGAGCAGTACTTC
CDR3: CASSLSNTYEQYF
size: -
D: -
J: TRBJ2-7
V: TRBV27

DNA: TGTGCCAGCAGTGATATAGGCTTTGAAGCTTTCTTT
CDR3: CASSDIGFEAFF
size: -
D: -
J: TRBJ1-1
V: TRBV25-1

DNA: TGCAGTGCGGGGGGATCCTCTGGAAACACCATATATTTT
CDR3: CSAGGSSGNTIYF
size: -
D: -
J: TRBJ1-3
V: TRBV29-1

DNA: TGTGCCATCAGTGAGTCGGGGACGAGCTCCTACAATGAGCAGTTCTTC
CDR3: CAISESGTSSYNEQFF
size: -
D: -
J: TRBJ2-1
V: TRBV10-3

DNA: TGCGCCAGCAGCCAAGATTTTCTAACTGAAGCTTTCTTT
CDR3: CASSQDFLTEAFF
size: -
D: -
J: TRBJ1-1
V: TRBV4-1

DNA: TGTGCCAGCAGCCTGGGGCGGGGCACAGATACGCAGTATTTT
CDR3: CASSLGRGTDTQYF
size: -
D: -
J: TRBJ2-3
V: TRBV11-3

DNA: TGTGCCAGCAGCTTAGTCCGCCCTGCTAGCGGGAGATACGAGCAGTTCTTC
CDR3: CASSLVRPASGRYEQFF
size: -
D: TRBD2
J: TRBJ2-1
V: TRBV7-6

DNA: TGTGCCAGCAGCTCATGGGGGACGCCACGGGAGCAGTACTTC
CDR3: CASSSWGTPREQYF
size: -
D: -
J: TRBJ2-7
V: TRBV7-8

DNA: TGCGCCAGCAGCTTGGGGCGGACCTACGAGCAGTACTTC
CDR3: CASSLGRTYEQYF
size: once
D: -
J: TRBJ2-7
V: TRBV5-1

DNA: TGTGCCAGCAGCTTATTTCCTAGCCCCGGAGAGACCCAGTACTTC
CDR3: CASSLFPSPGETQYF
size: -
D: -
J: TRBJ2-5
V: TRBV7-3

DNA: TGCGCCAGCAGCCAAGATCGGACAGGGTTTGGCTACACCTTC
CDR3: CASSQDRTGFGYTF
size: -
D: TRBD1
J: TRBJ1-2
V: TRBV4-1

DNA: TGTGCCAGCAGCCCGACACCGAACACCGGGGAGCTGTTTTTT
CDR3: CASSPTPNTGELFF
size: few
D: -
J: TRBJ2-2
V: TRBV27

DNA: TGCGCCAGCAGCCAGGTGCGACTAGAACTGTTTTTT
CDR3: CASSQVRLELFF
size: -
D: -
J: TRBJ1-4
V: TRBV4-1

DNA: TGCGCCAGCAGCCCCAGAATCGCAGGGGGCGCGGAAAAACTGTTTTTT
CDR3: CASSPRIAGGAEKLFF
size: -
D: TRBD1
J: TRBJ1-4
V: TRBV4-1

DNA: TGCGCCAGCAGCCCCAGCGGGAGAAACGGCAATGAGCAGTTCTTC
CDR3: CASSPSGRNGNEQFF
size: -
D: TRBD2
J: TRBJ2-1
V: TRBV5-1

DNA: TGTGCCAGCAAAACCGGGACAGGGGCTCTCTCCTACGAGCAGTACTTC
CDR3: CASKTGTGALSYEQYF
size: -
D: TRBD1
J: TRBJ2-7
V: TRBV11-3

DNA: TGTGCCAGCAGTCCAGGGCGTGGATACGAGCAGTACTTC
CDR3: CASSPGRGYEQYF
size: -
D: -
J: TRBJ2-7
V: TRBV28

DNA: TGTGCCAGTAGTATCCGGGACACCAATCAGCCCCAGCATTTT
CDR3: CASSIRDTNQPQHF
size: -
D: -
J: TRBJ1-5
V: TRBV19

DNA: TGCGCCAGCAGCCAAGCGGGCTCCCGCTCCTACGAGCAGTACTTC
CDR3: CASSQAGSRSYEQYF
size: -
D: -
J: TRBJ2-7
V: TRBV4-1

DNA: TGTGCCAGCAGTGACCTACTCTACGAGCAGTACTTC
CDR3: CASSDLLYEQYF
size: -
D: -
J: TRBJ2-7
V: TRBV25-1

DNA: TGTGCCAGCAGCTATTATTTGCTCTACAATGAGCAGTTCTTC
CDR3: CASSYYLLYNEQFF
size: -
D: -
J: TRBJ2-1
V: TRBV5-4

DNA: TGTGCCACCAGCACTTCCGGGACAGCACTAGCCAAAAACATTCAGTACTTC
CDR3: CATSTSGTALAKNIQYF
size: -
D: TRBD1
J: TRBJ2-4
V: TRBV15

DNA: TGCGCCAGCTCGACAGGGGGCGGGATGAACACTGAAGCTTTCTTT
CDR3: CASSTGGGMNTEAFF
size: -
D: TRBD1
J: TRBJ1-1
V: TRBV5-1

DNA: TGTGCCAGTAGTTTATTCGGGCCCAGCACAGATACGCAGTATTTT
CDR3: CASSLFGPSTDTQYF
size: -
D: -
J: TRBJ2-3
V: TRBV19

DNA: TGTGCCAGCAGTACAGGACCCGGGGAGCAGTACTTC
CDR3: CASSTGPGEQYF
size: -
D: -
J: TRBJ2-7
V: TRBV27

DNA: TGTGCCAGCAGCGGTGACCGCGGGGTGCGAGACACCATATATTTT
CDR3: CASSGDRGVRDTIYF
size: -
D: -
J: TRBJ1-3
V: TRBV9

DNA: TGTGCCAGTAGTACAAAAAGAGGGAGGATGAACACTGAAGCTTTCTTT
CDR3: CASSTKRGRMNTEAFF
size: -
D: -
J: TRBJ1-1
V: TRBV19

DNA: TGTGCCAGCAGTTTAAGGGGCAGGCGGGGGGCCCGGGAAAAACTGTTTTTT
CDR3: CASSLRGRRGAREKLFF
size: -
D: -
J: TRBJ1-4
V: TRBV28

DNA: TGTGCCAGCAGCTTTGGGAGCTGGCATGAGCAGTTCTTC
CDR3: CASSFGSWHEQFF
size: -
D: -
J: TRBJ2-1
V: TRBV5-6

DNA: TGTGCCAGCAGTCGGGACAGGGATAACTCCTACGAGCAGTACTTC
CDR3: CASSRDRDNSYEQYF
size: -
D: TRBD1
J: TRBJ2-7
V: TRBV28

DNA: TGTGCCAGCAGCGCCCCAGGGATTGGGTTTACTGAAGCTTTCTTT
CDR3: CASSAPGIGFTEAFF
size: -
D: -
J: TRBJ1-1
V: TRBV13

DNA: TGTGCCAGCAGCTCCGGGACAGGGTCCTACGAGCAGTACTTC
CDR3: CASSSGTGSYEQYF
size: -
D: TRBD1
J: TRBJ2-7
V: TRBV13

DNA: TGTGCCAGCAGCCAACGGACGTCTGGAAACACCATATATTTT
CDR3: CASSQRTSGNTIYF
size: -
D: -
J: TRBJ1-3
V: TRBV14

DNA: TGTGCCAGCAGCGCCACCCTCTATAGCGGGAATGAGCAGTTCTTC
CDR3: CASSATLYSGNEQFF
size: -
D: TRBD2
J: TRBJ2-1
V: TRBV9